The source of this TCR beta chain is a study of tumor and adjacent non-tumor tissue in lung cancer. The V gene lost 7 bases and the J gene lost 7 bases, with 28 bases spanning the gap. The germline V gene has CDR1 SQVTM and CDR2 ANQGSEA. The CDR3 spans 16 residues. A modified ARM-PCR protocol with three rounds of nested PCR amplified TCRbeta. TCRdb re-derived calls from the multiplex PCR reads in MiXCR, one entry per CDR3 protein. The table lists roughly 74,000 distinct CDR3 sequences, over 65% of them singletons. RNA was extracted from bulk tissue without any cell sorting. More than 3 cm separated this lung sample from the edge of the tumor. This clonotype occurred once. The antigen is not known. The study's findings and limits: TCR diversity was significantly greater in tumor than normal lung tissue.

The chain is built from TRBV29-1 and TRBJ1-2; no definite D call. This sequence was found in a man in his 70s with non-small cell lung cancer. Material for sequencing was distant non-tumor lung tissue. In nucleotides, the CDR3 is TGCAGCGAAGTCCCCTATCAATCCTCGGGAGAAGCTGGCTACACCTTC. Translated, it gives CSEVPYQSSGEAGYTF.